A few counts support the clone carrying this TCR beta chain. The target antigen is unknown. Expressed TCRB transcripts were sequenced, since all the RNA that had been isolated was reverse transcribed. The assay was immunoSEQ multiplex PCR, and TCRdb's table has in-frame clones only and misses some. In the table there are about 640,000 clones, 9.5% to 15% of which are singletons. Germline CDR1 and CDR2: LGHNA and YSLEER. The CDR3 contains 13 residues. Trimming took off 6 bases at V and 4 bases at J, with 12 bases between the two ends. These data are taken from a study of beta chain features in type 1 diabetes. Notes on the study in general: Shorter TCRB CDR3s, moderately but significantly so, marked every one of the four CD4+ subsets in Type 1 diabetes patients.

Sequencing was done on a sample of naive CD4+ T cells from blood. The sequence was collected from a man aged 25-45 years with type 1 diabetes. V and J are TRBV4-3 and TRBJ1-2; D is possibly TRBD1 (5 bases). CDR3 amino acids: CASSLTDGYGYTF. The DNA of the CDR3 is TGCGCCAGCAGTCTGACAGACGGCTATGGCTACACCTTC.